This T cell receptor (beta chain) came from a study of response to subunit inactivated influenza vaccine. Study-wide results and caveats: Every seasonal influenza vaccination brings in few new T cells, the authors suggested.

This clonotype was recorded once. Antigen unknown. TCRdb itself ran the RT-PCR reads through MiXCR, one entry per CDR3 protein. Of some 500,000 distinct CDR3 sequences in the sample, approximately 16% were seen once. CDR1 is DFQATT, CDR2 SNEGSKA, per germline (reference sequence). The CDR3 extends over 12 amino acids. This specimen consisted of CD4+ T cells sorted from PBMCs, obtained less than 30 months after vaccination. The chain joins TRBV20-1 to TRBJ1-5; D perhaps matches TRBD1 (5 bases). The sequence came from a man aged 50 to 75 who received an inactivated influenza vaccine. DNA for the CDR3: TGCGGCAGAGGTGTAGGGGATCAGCCCCAGCATTTT. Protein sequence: CGRGVGDQPQHF.